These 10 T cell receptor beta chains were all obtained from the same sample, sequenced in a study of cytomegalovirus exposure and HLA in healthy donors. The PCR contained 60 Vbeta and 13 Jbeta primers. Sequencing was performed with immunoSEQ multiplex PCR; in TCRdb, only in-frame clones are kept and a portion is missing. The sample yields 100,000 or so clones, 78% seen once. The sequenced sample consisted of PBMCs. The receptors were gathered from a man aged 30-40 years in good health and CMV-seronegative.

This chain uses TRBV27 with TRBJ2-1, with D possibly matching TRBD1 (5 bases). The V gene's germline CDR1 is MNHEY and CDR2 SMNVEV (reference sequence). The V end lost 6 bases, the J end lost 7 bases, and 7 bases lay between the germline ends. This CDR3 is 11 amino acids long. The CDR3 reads CASSRVNEQFF. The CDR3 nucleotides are TGTGCCAGCAGCAGGGTAAATGAGCAGTTCTTC.

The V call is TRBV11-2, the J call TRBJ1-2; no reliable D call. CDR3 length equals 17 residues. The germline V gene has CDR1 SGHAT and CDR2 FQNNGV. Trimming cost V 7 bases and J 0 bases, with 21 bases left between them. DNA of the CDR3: TGTGCCAGCAACCAACCTATGGGGAGAGATGCTAACTATGGCTACACCTTC. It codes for CASNQPMGRDANYGYTF.

The CDR3 DNA follows: TGTGCCAGCAGCTTGGCGCGCAACACTGAAGCTTTCTTT. This codes for CASSLARNTEAFF. This chain connects TRBV5-5 to TRBJ1-1, with no clear D. This CDR3 contains 13 residues. Germline V gives CDR1 SGHKS, CDR2 YYEKEE (reference sequence). Trimming stripped 0 bases from V and 2 bases from J, with 5 bases between.

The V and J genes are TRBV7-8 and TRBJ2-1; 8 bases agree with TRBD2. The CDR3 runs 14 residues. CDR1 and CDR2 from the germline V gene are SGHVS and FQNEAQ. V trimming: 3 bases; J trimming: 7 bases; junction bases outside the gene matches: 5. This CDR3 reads CASSFNVAGNEQFF. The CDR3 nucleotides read TGTGCCAGCAGCTTTAACGTAGCGGGGAATGAGCAGTTCTTC.

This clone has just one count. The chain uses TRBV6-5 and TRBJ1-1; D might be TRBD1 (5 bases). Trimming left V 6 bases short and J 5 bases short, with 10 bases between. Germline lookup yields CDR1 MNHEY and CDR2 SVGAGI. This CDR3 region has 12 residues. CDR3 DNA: TGTGCCAGCAGGGCAGGGTTAACTGAAGCTTTCTTT. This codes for CASRAGLTEAFF.

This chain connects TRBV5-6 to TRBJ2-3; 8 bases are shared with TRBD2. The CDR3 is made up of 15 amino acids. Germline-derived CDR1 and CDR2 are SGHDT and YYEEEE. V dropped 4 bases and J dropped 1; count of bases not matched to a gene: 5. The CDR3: CASSPSGGRTDTQYF. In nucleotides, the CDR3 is TGTGCCAGCAGCCCGAGCGGGGGACGCACAGATACGCAGTATTTT.

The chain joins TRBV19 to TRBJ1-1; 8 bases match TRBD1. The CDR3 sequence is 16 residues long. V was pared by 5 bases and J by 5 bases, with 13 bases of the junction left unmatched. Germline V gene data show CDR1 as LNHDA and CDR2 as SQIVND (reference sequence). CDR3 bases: TGTGCCAGTAGTTGGAGTTTCGGACAGGGATCAACTGAAGCTTTCTTT. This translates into CASSWSFGQGSTEAFF.

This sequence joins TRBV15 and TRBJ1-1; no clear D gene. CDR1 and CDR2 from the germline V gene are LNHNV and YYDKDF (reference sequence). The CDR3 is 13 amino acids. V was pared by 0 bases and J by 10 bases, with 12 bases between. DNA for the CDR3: TGTGCCACCAGCAGAGATTCCGTCTACGGAGCTTTCTTT. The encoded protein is CATSRDSVYGAFF.

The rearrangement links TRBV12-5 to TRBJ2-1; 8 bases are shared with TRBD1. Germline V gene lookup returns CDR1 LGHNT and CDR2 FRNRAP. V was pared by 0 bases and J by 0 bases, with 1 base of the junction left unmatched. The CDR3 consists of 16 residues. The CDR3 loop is CASGLVQGVSYNEQFF. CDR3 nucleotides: TGTGCTAGTGGTTTGGTACAGGGGGTCTCCTACAATGAGCAGTTCTTC.

CDR3: CASRTGAYGYTF. The CDR3 region has the DNA TGTGCCAGCAGGACAGGGGCCTATGGCTACACCTTC. This sequence joins TRBV2 and TRBJ1-2, with 8 bases lining up with TRBD1. Losses at the gene ends were 6 bases for V and 4 bases for J; bases not matched to a gene: 1. Looked up from germline, CDR1 is SNHLY and CDR2 is FYNNEI. This CDR3 has 12 amino acids.